The clone carrying this T cell receptor (beta chain) came up a few times. No antigen is known for it. These data are taken from a study of blood T cells in healthy people across ages. Overall study findings and caveats: Fewer expanded clones and more diversity marked long-lived versus aged donors.

Through a sample-barcoded 5' primer and a J-beta primer mix, a second PCR was run for roughly 6 to 12 cycles. TCRdb ran MiXCR on the 5' RACE reads and lists one entry per CDR3 protein. The table records 850,000 to 1,000,000 distinct CDR3 sequences, roughly 51% of them present only once. Russia was home to the donors, healthy Caucasian individuals aged about 6 to 90. It was roughly 10 milliliters of peripheral blood that were drawn from each donor. Whenever a sample was processed, at least 6 million PBMCs were isolated. V dropped 1 base and J dropped 11; count of bases not matched to a gene: 12. In germline, CDR1 is DFQATT, CDR2 SNEGSKA (reference sequence). This CDR3 contains 15 residues.

The sequencing sample was made of blood. This sequence originates from a woman in her sixties in good health. The genes are TRBV20-1 and TRBJ2-5; 11 bases match TRBD2. The CDR3 DNA reads TGCAGTGCTAGAGGTATAGCGGGAGGGTACAATGAGCAGTACTTC. Protein sequence: CSARGIAGGYNEQYF.